This T cell receptor beta chain was captured in a study of T cells in Graves' hyperthyroidism and ophthalmopathy. Germline assignment: CDR1 MGHRA and CDR2 YSYEKL. CDR3 size: 16 residues. Deletions cut 1 base from V and 5 bases from J, with 17 bases between. The table lists this clonotype with a few counts. RNA transcripts served as the template for amplifying TCR beta CDR3 regions. The HTBI primer set was used in a first-round RT-PCR of the TCR CDR3. TCRdb called the multiplex PCR reads again in MiXCR, with one record for every CDR3 protein. This table has fewer than 900,000 distinct CDR3 sequences, about a sixth appearing once. Uncontrolled infection, other autoimmune disease, pregnancy or lactation excluded patients.

The sequenced sample was blood. This TCR was recovered from a man aged 18-30 years with Graves' hyperthyroidism. V is TRBV4-1 and J is TRBJ2-5, with D perhaps TRBD1 (6 bases). The CDR3 is CASSQGEGLGAETQYF. The CDR3 nucleotides read TGCGCCAGCAGCCAAGGAGAGGGGCTGGGGGCCGAGACCCAGTACTTC.